This T cell receptor beta chain was obtained from a study of cytomegalovirus exposure and HLA in healthy donors. As for the study in general: The roughly 700 first-cohort repertoires shared a platform with the 110 or so validation repertoires, as reported in a later analysis.

TCRdb's copy holds only in-frame clones and misses some; the assay was immunoSEQ multiplex PCR. The sample yields under 200,000 clones, 70% to 90% seen once. Notes on the study in general: The tendency of first-cohort TCR clusters to co-occur in the 100 to 150 validation repertoires emerged from a later analysis. The listing of roughly 160 TCR beta chains classed them as cytomegalovirus-associated.

Germline assignment: CDR1 LNHDA and CDR2 SQIVND (reference sequence). The CDR3 loop spans 14 amino acids. Trimming stripped 3 bases from V and 0 bases from J, with 6 bases between. With regard to this clone: Its antigen is unknown.

The chain is built from TRBV19 and TRBJ1-3; D remains ambiguous. The clonotype comes from a woman younger than 45 in good health and CMV-seronegative. The specimen sequenced was PBMCs. CDR3 loop: CASSIRNSGNTIYF. CDR3 coding DNA: TGTGCCAGTAGTATCCGGAACTCTGGAAACACCATATATTTT. Based on the CDR3 plus reference TRBV19 and TRBJ1-3, the full variable domain is DGGITQSPKYLFRKEGQNVTLSCEQNLNHDAMYWYRQDPGQGLRLIYYSQIVNDFQKGDIAEGYSVSREKKESFPLTVTSAQKNPTAFYLCASSIRNSGNTIYFGEGSWLTVV.